The text below deals with one T cell receptor beta chain. The target of this receptor is not known. Qualities for individual bases were not recorded, and no much larger clone is one base off. These data originate in a study of blood T cell repertoires in COVID-19 (dated by TCRdb to about 2020). About the investigation overall: Collaborator samples came from the United States, Italy and Spain and covered acute and convalescent phases of COVID-19. The repertoires were made available in a free public database intended to serve as a resource for research on the immune response to SARS-CoV-2. HLA class I and class II types, where available, came from metadata supplied by the sample provider rather than from assay-based typing. The material from the prospective study consisted of cDNA or gDNA derived from T cells, B-cell-depleted T cells, or PBMCs. Subjects who had been exposed to COVID-19, were actively infected with it, or had recovered from it provided the deeply sampled blood TCRbeta repertoires that made up the dataset. Samples came from the ongoing ImmuneRACE study (first 160 participants) plus 1,254 subjects from 6 global collaborators. A de-identified subject ID, COVID-19 status, age in years and sex were almost always included in the sample metadata. Overall study results and their limits: Clinical and demographic metadata were provided uncurated, with the amount varying by source and participant.

In the prospective study, participants were 18 to 89 years old, resided in 25 or so geographic areas of the United States, and were enrolled through a virtual design. In the prospective study, participants were assigned to cohorts based on the clinical history participants reported in a screening survey and a study questionnaire. Each participant in the prospective study had whole blood, serum and a nasopharyngeal or oropharyngeal swab collected by mobile phlebotomists. Additional blood draws and questionnaires over an approximately two-month period could optionally be provided by prospective study participants. Before DNA extraction, prospective study blood samples were shipped either frozen or at room temperature. The immunoSEQ Assay, a bias-controlled multiplex PCR, was used to amplify TCRbeta CDR3 regions from genomic DNA. The original pipeline was this. The number of nucleated cells in each sample was estimated by amplification of reference gene primers within the assay. Sequence reads were collapsed and filtered to measure the absolute abundance of every unique TCRbeta CDR3 rearrangement. For each sample, productive Simpson clonality was calculated as the square root of Simpson's diversity index across productive rearrangements. What TCRdb holds here is the immuneACCESS table cut down to in-frame rearrangements. Part of the clones is not present; checked against another copy, under half of the missing clones reflect an unresolved V gene, and the others are unexplained. The V and J calls and clone size come from that table; D and trimming were worked out from the DNA. For this sample the table gives roughly 69,000 clones, of which roughly 80% were detected only once. The ten largest clones capture about 4% of the sample.

The TCR sequence derives from a woman between 40 and 50 years old with acute COVID-19. The sample consisted of PBMCs or T cells enriched from blood (not recorded which).

This receptor has the CDR3 CASSVGLAKNIQYF. The bases read TGTGCCAGCAGTGTGGGACTAGCCAAAAACATTCAGTACTTC. The rearrangement joined TRBV2 to TRBJ2-4; the D gene is possibly TRBD2, with 6 bases matching. The trim is 4 bases for V and 0 bases for J, with a gap of 7 bases between the germline ends. From the cysteine up to the phenylalanine, the CDR3 has a length of 14 residues. The sequence is cut down to CDR3 DNA, 42 bases in frame from base 1. CDR1 and CDR2, looked up from the germline V gene, are SNHLY and FYNNEI.